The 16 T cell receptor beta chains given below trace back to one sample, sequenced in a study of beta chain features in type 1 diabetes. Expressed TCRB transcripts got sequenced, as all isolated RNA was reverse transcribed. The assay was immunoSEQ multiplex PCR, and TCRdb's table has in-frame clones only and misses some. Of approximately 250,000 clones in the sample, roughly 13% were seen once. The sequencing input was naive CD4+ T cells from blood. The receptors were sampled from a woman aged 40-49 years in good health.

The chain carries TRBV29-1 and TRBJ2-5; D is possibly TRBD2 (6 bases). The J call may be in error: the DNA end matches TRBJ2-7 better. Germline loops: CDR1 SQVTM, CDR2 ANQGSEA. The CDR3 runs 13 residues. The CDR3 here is CSVGGLSFGEQYF. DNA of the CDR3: TGCAGCGTTGGGGGACTTTCCTTCGGCGAGCAGTACTTC.

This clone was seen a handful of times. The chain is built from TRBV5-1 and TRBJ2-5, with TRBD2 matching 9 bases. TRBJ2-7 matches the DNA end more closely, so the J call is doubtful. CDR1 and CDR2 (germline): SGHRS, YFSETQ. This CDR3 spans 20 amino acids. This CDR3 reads CASSHNGRAGGIPSSYEQYF. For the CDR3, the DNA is TGCGCCAGCAGCCACAACGGGAGAGCGGGGGGAATACCAAGCTCCTACGAGCAGTACTTC.

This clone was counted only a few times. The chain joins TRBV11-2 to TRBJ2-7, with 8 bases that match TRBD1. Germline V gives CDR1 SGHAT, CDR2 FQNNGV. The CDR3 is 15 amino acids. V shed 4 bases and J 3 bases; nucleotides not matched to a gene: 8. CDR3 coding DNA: TGTGCCAGCAGCTCGGCGCAGGGGGCAAACTACGAGCAGTACTTC. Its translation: CASSSAQGANYEQYF.

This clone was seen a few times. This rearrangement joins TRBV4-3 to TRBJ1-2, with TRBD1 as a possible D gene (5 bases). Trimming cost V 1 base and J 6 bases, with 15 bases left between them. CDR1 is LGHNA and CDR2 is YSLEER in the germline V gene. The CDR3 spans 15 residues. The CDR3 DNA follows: TGCGCCAGCAGCCAAGTCTCCCCCTTGGGGCATGGCTACACCTTC. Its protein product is CASSQVSPLGHGYTF.

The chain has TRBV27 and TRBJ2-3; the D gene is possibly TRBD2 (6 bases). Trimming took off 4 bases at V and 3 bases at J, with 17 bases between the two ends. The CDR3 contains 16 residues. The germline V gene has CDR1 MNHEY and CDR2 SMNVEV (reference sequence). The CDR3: CASSSLLALRTDTQYF. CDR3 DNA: TGTGCCAGCAGTTCTCTACTAGCACTAAGAACAGATACGCAGTATTTT.

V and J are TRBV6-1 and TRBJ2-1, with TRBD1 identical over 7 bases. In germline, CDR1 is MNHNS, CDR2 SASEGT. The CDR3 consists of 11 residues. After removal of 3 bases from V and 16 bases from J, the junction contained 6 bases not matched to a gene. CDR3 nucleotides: TGTGCCAGCAGTGAGGACAGGCCAAAATTCTTC. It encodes CASSEDRPKFF.

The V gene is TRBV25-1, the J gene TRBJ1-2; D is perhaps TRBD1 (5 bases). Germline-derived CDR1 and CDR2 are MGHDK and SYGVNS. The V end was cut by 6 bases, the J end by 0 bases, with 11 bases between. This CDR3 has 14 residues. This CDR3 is CASSDRASNYGYTF. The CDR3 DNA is TGTGCCAGCAGCGACAGAGCTTCTAACTATGGCTACACCTTC.

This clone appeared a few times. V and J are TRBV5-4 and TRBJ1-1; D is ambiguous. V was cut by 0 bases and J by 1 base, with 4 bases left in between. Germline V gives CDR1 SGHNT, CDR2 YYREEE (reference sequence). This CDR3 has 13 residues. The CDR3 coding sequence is TGTGCCAGCAGCTTGGCGGGGAACACTGAAGCTTTCTTT. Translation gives CASSLAGNTEAFF.

DNA of the CDR3: TGTGCCAGCAGCAGGGGACAGGACTCCTACAATGAGCAGTTCTTC. The encoded protein is CASSRGQDSYNEQFF. The gene calls are TRBV5-4 and TRBJ2-1, with 8 bases that match TRBD1. This CDR3 has 15 residues. The germline V gene encodes CDR1 SGHNT and CDR2 YYREEE (reference sequence). V shed 4 bases, J shed 0 bases, and the junction held 3 bases outside the gene matches.

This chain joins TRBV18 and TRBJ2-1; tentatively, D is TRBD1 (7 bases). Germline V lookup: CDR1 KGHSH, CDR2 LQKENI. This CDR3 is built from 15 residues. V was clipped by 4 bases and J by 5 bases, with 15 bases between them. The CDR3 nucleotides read TGTGCCAGCTCACTCCAGGGGGGCCAGGACAATGAGCAGTTCTTC. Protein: CASSLQGGQDNEQFF.

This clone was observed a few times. The CDR3 sequence is CASSLFGTGGARNNSPLHF. The DNA for the CDR3 is TGTGCCAGCAGCTTATTCGGGACAGGGGGCGCCAGGAATAATTCACCCCTCCACTTT. This chain uses TRBV11-2 with TRBJ1-6, with 12 bases fitting TRBD1. Germline V gene sequence: CDR1 SGHAT, CDR2 FQNNGV. J gave up 5 bases and V 2 bases, and 10 bases lay outside the gene matches. The CDR3 runs to 19 residues.

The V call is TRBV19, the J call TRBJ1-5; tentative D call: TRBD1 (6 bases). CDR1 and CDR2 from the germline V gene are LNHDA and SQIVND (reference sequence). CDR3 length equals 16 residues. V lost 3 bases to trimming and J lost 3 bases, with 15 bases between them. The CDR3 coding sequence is TGTGCCAGTAGTATTATCGGCAGGGGATCCAATCAGCCCCAGCATTTT. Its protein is CASSIIGRGSNQPQHF.

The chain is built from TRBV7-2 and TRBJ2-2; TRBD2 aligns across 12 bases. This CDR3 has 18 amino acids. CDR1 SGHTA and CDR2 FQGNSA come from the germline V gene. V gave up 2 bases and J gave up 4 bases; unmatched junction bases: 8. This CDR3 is CASSLRLAGGRGTGELFF. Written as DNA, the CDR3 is TGTGCCAGCAGCTTAAGGCTAGCGGGGGGGCGCGGCACCGGGGAGCTGTTTTTT.

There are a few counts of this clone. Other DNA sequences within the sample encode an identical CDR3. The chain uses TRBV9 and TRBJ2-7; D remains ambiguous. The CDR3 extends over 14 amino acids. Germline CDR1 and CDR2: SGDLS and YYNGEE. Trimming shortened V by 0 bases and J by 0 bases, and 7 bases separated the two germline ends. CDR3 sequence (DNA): TGTGCCAGCAGCGTAGGCGTCGACTCCTACGAGCAGTACTTC. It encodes CASSVGVDSYEQYF.

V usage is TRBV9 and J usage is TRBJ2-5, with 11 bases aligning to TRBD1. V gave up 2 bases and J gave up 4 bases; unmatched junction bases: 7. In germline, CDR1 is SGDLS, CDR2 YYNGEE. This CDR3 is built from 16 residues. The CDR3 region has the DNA TGTGCCAGCAGCGTGGACCCGGGACAGGGGGTAGAGACCCAGTACTTC. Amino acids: CASSVDPGQGVETQYF.

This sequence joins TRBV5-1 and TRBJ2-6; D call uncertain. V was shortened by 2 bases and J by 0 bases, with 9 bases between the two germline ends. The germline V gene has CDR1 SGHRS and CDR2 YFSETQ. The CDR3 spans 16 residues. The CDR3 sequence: CASSFFGTSGANVLTF. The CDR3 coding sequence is TGCGCCAGCAGCTTTTTTGGCACCTCTGGGGCCAACGTCCTGACTTTC.